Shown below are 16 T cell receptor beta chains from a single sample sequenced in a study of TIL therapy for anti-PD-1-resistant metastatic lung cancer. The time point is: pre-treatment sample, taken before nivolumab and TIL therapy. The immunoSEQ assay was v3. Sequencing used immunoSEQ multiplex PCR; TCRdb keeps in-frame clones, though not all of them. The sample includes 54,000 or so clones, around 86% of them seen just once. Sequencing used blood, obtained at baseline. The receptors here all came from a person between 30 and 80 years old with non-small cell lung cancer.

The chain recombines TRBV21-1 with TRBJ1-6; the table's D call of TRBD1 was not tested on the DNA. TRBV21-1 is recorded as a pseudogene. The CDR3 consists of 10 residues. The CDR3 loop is CASTPGQGNF. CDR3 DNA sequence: TGTGCCAGCACCCCTGGACAGGGAAACTTT.

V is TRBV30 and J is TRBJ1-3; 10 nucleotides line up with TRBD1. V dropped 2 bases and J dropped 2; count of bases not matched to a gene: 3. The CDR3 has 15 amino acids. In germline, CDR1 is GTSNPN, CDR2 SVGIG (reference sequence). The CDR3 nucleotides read TGTGCCTGGAGTTTGGGACAGGGGACTGGAAACACCATATATTTT. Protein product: CAWSLGQGTGNTIYF.

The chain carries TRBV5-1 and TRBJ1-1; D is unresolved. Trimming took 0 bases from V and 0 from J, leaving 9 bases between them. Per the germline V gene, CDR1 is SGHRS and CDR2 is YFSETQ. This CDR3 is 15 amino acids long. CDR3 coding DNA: TGCGCCAGCAGCTTGGGTGAGAGAATGAACACTGAAGCTTTCTTT. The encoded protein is CASSLGERMNTEAFF.

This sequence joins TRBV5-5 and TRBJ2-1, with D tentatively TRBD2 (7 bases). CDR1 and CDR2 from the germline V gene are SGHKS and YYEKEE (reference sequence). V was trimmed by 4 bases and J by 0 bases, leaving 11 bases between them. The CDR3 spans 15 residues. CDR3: CASSRGANSYNEQFF. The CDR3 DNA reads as TGTGCCAGCAGCCGGGGGGCTAACTCCTACAATGAGCAGTTCTTC. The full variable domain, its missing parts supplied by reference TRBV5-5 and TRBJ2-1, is DAGVTQSPTHLIKTRGQQVTLRCSPISGHKSVSWYQQVLGQGPQFIFQYYEKEERGRGNFPDRFSARQFPNYSSELNVNALLLGDSALYLCASSRGANSYNEQFFGPGTRLTVL.

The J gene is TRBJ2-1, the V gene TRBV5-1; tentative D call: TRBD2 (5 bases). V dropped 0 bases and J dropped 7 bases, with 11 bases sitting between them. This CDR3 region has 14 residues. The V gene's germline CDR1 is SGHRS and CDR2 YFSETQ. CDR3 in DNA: TGCGCCAGCAGCTTGGGGGCGGGTCTAAATGAGCAGTTCTTC. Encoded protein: CASSLGAGLNEQFF.

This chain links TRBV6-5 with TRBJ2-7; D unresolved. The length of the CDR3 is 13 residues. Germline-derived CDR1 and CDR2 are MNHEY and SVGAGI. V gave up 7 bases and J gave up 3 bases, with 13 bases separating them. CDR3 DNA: TGTGCCAGCAACTCGCCGGCTATCTACGAGCAGTACTTC. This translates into CASNSPAIYEQYF.

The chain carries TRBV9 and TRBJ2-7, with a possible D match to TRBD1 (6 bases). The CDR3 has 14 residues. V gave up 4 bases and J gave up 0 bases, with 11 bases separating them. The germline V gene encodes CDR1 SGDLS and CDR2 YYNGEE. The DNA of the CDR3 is TGTGCCAGCAGCAACCGGGACAACTCCTACGAGCAGTACTTC. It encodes CASSNRDNSYEQYF.

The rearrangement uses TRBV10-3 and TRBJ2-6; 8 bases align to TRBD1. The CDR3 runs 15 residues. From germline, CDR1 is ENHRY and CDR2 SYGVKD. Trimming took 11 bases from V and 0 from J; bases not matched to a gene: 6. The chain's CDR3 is CAAGQANSGANVLTF. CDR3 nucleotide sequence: TGTGCCGCGGGACAGGCAAACTCTGGGGCCAACGTCCTGACTTTC.

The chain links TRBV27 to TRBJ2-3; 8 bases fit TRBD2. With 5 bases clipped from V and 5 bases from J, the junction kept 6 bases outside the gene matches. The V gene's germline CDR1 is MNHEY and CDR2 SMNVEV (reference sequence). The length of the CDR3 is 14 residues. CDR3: CASSGLLAGDTQYF. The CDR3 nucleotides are TGTGCCAGCAGTGGCTTGCTAGCGGGAGATACGCAGTATTTT.

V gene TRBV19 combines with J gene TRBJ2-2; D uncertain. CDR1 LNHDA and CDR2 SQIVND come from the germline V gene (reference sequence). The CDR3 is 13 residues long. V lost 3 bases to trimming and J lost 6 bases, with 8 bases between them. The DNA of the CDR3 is TGTGCCAGTAGTATTGCTGGGGCCGGGGAGCTGTTTTTT. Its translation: CASSIAGAGELFF.

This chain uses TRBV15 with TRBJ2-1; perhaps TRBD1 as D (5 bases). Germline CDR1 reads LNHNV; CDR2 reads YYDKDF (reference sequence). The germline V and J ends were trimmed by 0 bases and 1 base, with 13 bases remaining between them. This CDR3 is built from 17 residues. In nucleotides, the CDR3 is TGTGCCACCAGCAGAGATTTCAGGGCCCTATCCTACAATGAGCAGTTCTTC. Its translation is CATSRDFRALSYNEQFF. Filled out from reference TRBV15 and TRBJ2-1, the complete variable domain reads DAMVIQNPRYQVTQFGKPVTLSCSQTLNHNVMYWYQQKSSQAPKLLFHYYDKDFNNEADTPDNFQSRRPNTSFCFLDIRSPGLGDTAMYLCATSRDFRALSYNEQFFGPGTRLTVL.

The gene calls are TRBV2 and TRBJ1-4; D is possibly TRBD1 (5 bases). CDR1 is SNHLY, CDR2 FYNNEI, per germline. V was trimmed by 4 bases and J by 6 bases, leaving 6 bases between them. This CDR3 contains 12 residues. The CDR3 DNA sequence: TGTGCCAGCAGTGGGGGGGATGAAAAACTGTTTTTT. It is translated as CASSGGDEKLFF.

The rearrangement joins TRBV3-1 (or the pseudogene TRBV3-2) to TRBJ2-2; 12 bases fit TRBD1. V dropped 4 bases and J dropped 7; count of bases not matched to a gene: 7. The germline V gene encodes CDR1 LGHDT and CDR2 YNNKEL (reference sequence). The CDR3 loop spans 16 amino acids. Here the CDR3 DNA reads TGTGCCAGCAGCCCCGGGACAGGGGGCGACCACGGGGAGCTGTTTTTT. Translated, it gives CASSPGTGGDHGELFF.

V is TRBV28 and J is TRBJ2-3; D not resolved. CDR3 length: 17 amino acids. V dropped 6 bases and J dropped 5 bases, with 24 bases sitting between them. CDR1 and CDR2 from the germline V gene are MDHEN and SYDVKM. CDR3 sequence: CASSLQPYHEFLDTQYF. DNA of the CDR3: TGTGCCAGCAGCCTCCAACCATATCATGAGTTCTTAGATACGCAGTATTTT.

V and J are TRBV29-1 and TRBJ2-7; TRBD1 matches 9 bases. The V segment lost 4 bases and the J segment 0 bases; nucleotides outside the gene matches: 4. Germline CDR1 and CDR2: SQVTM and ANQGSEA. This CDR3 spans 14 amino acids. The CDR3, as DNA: TGCAGCGTTGTTAGGGGACAGGGCTCCTACGAGCAGTACTTC. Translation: CSVVRGQGSYEQYF.

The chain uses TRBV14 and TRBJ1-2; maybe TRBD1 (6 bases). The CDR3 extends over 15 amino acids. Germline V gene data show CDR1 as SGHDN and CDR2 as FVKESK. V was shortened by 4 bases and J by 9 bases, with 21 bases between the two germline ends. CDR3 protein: CASSPNPGAGDRYTF. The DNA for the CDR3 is TGTGCCAGCAGCCCAAACCCGGGGGCCGGGGATCGCTACACCTTC.